Sequencing of this TCR beta chain was carried out in a study of blood T cell repertoires in COVID-19. Study-wide background: The analysed material was cDNA or gDNA that came from T cells, B-cell-depleted T cells, or PBMCs.

Study processing details: Reference gene primer amplification yielded estimated nucleated cell counts. TCRdb keeps only in-frame clones here, not all; method: immunoSEQ multiplex PCR. Clonal size and the V and J genes are those of that table, whereas D and trimming came from the DNA. The repertoire has about 280,000 clones, approximately 85% of them found once; the top ten carry roughly 9.6%. The V end lost 3 bases, the J end lost 6 bases, and 11 bases lay between the germline ends. The germline CDR1 and CDR2 sequences are SNHLY and FYNNEI. The CDR3 spans 13 residues. This clone was recorded a few times.

The chain has TRBV2 and TRBJ1-1; D remains unclear. The sample consisted of peripheral blood. This clonotype was sampled from a woman in her sixties or seventies with acute or convalescent COVID-19. CDR3 sequence: CASSDPRGPEAFF. DNA for the CDR3: TGTGCCAGCAGTGATCCCCGGGGTCCTGAAGCTTTCTTT.